The 21 T cell receptor beta chains below come from one sample, sequenced in a study of T cells after yellow fever vaccination (dated by TCRdb to the late 2010s). The label giving this sample's treatment or condition can be read as: live attenuated yellow fever vaccine strain. The library was built by means of 5' RACE. Sequencing relied on an Illumina NovaSeq 6000. In TCRdb, the public reads were trimmed at Q25 with fastp and aligned with MiXCR, with productive beta chains retained. Merged by CDR3 protein, the rows form single entries marked with the most common genes and DNA. The sample yields over 250,000 distinct CDR3 sequences; approximately 5.2% were counted once. Roughly 3.3% of the sample goes to the ten largest clones. The sequences come from CD4+ T cells sorted from PBMCs, collected on the day of the yellow fever booster vaccination. These receptors all stem from a man between 18 and 35 years old who received the YFV17D yellow fever vaccine.

This clonotype occurred a few times. CDR3 loop: CAGGRDGTIQYF. The DNA for the CDR3 is TGTGCTGGGGGCAGGGATGGGACCATTCAGTACTTC. J is TRBJ2-4 and V is TRBV30; a weak D match, TRBD1 (6 bases). The CDR3 covers 12 residues. Germline lookup yields CDR1 GTSNPN and CDR2 SVGIG (reference sequence).

This clonotype was recorded at least ten times. The chain couples TRBV20-1 to TRBJ1-1, with TRBD1 matching 8 bases. The J segment lost 9 bases and the V segment lost 0 bases, leaving 9 bases of the junction unmatched. CDR3 length: 14 amino acids. The germline gives CDR1 DFQATT, CDR2 SNEGSKA (reference sequence). CDR3: CSARDSGQGGQAFF. The CDR3 coding sequence is TGCAGTGCTAGAGATTCCGGACAGGGAGGGCAAGCTTTCTTT.

This clonotype was seen ten or more times. Here the CDR3 DNA reads TGCAGCGCAGCTAAACAGGGGGAAGCTTTCTTT. It yields the protein CSAAKQGEAFF. The J gene is TRBJ1-1, the V gene TRBV29-1; 7 nucleotides agree with TRBD1. Germline V gene data show CDR1 as SQVTM and CDR2 as ANQGSEA. J lost 8 bases, V lost 7 bases, and 7 bases had no gene match. The CDR3 covers 11 residues.

The chain joins TRBV6-6 to TRBJ1-4; D unclear. The V and J ends lost 7 bases and 3 bases respectively, with 12 bases between them. This CDR3 has 14 amino acids. Looked up from germline, CDR1 is MNHNY and CDR2 is SVGAGI (reference sequence). CDR3 bases: TGTGCCAGCAATAACCGATCTCCTAATGAAAAACTGTTTTTT. It specifies CASNNRSPNEKLFF.

This clonotype has more than one count but fewer than ten. V gene TRBV6-5 combines with J gene TRBJ2-5, with D perhaps TRBD1 (5 bases). CDR1 is MNHEY and CDR2 is SVGAGI in the germline V gene. Trimming stripped 7 bases from V and 2 bases from J, with 11 bases between. This CDR3 is built from 13 residues. CDR3 nucleotide sequence: TGTGCCAGCACCGTCCCAGGGCAAGAGACCCAGTACTTC. Translation gives CASTVPGQETQYF.

The chain recombines TRBV7-2 with TRBJ2-1; TRBD2 matches 12 bases. The CDR3 contains 16 residues. Germline V gene data show CDR1 as SGHTA and CDR2 as FQGNSA. J was trimmed by 13 bases and V by 5 bases; bases with no gene match: 15. The CDR3 loop is CASSLTPSGGAGRQFF. The CDR3 bases are TGTGCCAGCAGCCTCACCCCTAGCGGGGGGGCAGGGAGACAGTTCTTC.

This chain links TRBV6-5 with TRBJ2-3; 14 nucleotides align to TRBD2. The CDR3 extends over 16 amino acids. V trimming: 1 base; J trimming: 5 bases; junction bases outside the gene matches: 2. Germline V CDR1 and CDR2: MNHEY, SVGAGI. The CDR3 DNA is TGTGCCAGCAGTTACTATGGGACTAGCGGGGGAGATACGCAGTATTTT. It encodes CASSYYGTSGGDTQYF.

The genes are TRBV18 and TRBJ1-1; 11 bases map to TRBD1. The CDR3 extends over 15 amino acids. The J segment lost 3 bases and the V segment lost 1 base, leaving 1 base of the junction unmatched. In germline, CDR1 is KGHSH, CDR2 LQKENI. The CDR3 DNA sequence: TGTGCCAGCTCACCACGGACAGGGGGCTACACTGAAGCTTTCTTT. Its protein product is CASSPRTGGYTEAFF.

This clonotype was counted a few times. The chain couples TRBV2 to TRBJ2-1; D is unresolved. Germline CDR1 is SNHLY and CDR2 is FYNNEI. Deletions cut 8 bases from V and 0 bases from J, with 8 bases between. This CDR3 has 13 amino acids. The CDR3 is CASGMSSYNEQFF. CDR3 bases: TGTGCCAGCGGGATGAGCTCCTACAATGAGCAGTTCTTC.

The V gene is TRBV19, the J gene TRBJ2-5, with D hard to call. This CDR3 region has 11 residues. V dropped 3 bases and J dropped 5 bases, with 4 bases sitting between them. Germline V gene data show CDR1 as LNHDA and CDR2 as SQIVND (reference sequence). The DNA for the CDR3 is TGTGCCAGTAGTATCATCGAGACCCAGTACTTC. It yields the protein CASSIIETQYF.

This clonotype showed up many times. V and J are TRBV4-2 and TRBJ2-3, with D unclear. Germline V CDR1 and CDR2: LGHNA, YNFKEQ. The CDR3 is made up of 16 amino acids. The germline V and J ends were trimmed by 1 base and 5 bases, with 16 bases remaining between them. The CDR3: CASSQGFSGYEDTQYF. The CDR3 DNA is TGTGCCAGCAGCCAAGGATTCTCCGGTTATGAAGATACGCAGTATTTT.

This clonotype came up many times. The rearrangement uses TRBV12-3 or TRBV12-4 and TRBJ1-1; TRBD1 might be the D (6 bases). The CDR3 is 13 amino acids. Trimming took off 4 bases at V and 3 bases at J, with 9 bases between the two ends. CDR3 sequence (DNA): TGTGCCAGCAGTTCGCAGGGGCACACTGAAGCTTTCTTT. It yields the protein CASSSQGHTEAFF.

This clonotype was seen repeatedly, ten times or more. This chain connects TRBV23-1 to TRBJ2-7; the D gene could be TRBD1 or TRBD2 (7 bases each). TRBV23-1 is marked as an open reading frame, function uncertain. V was trimmed by 8 bases and J by 1 base, leaving 12 bases between them. CDR3 length: 13 residues. The CDR3 here is CASPGGVSYEQYV. CDR3 DNA sequence: TGCGCCAGCCCAGGGGGGGTGTCCTACGAGCAGTACGTC.

This clonotype showed up many times. The CDR3 DNA sequence: TGTGCCAGCAAAGACAGCAATCAGCCCCAGCATTTT. It specifies CASKDSNQPQHF. The chain joins TRBV6-2 or TRBV6-3 to TRBJ1-5; D remains unclear. Per the germline V gene, CDR1 is MNHEY and CDR2 is SVGEGT. This CDR3 is 12 amino acids long. V was trimmed by 7 bases and J by 1 base, leaving 5 bases between them.

This clonotype showed up many times. The V gene is TRBV5-1, the J gene TRBJ2-3, with 7 bases matching TRBD1. Germline V gene sequence: CDR1 SGHRS, CDR2 YFSETQ. The CDR3 is 15 residues long. V lost 3 bases and J lost 4; bases outside the gene matches: 8. The DNA of the CDR3 is TGCGCCAGCAGCTCTGACAGGGTCGGGGCAGATACGCAGTATTTT. This codes for CASSSDRVGADTQYF. The full variable domain, rest sourced from reference TRBV5-1 and TRBJ2-3, is KAGVTQTPRYLIKTRGQQVTLSCSPISGHRSVSWYQQTPGQGLQFLFEYFSETQRNKGNFPGRFSGRQFSNSRSEMNVSTLELGDSALYLCASSSDRVGADTQYFGPGTRLTVL.

The gene calls are TRBV6-1 and TRBJ1-5, with a weak D call TRBD1 (5 bases). With 7 bases removed from V and 4 bases from J, the gap between germline ends came to 14 bases. Germline CDR1 is MNHNS and CDR2 is SASEGT. This CDR3 has 14 amino acids. CDR3 nucleotides: TGTGCCAGCACTCTCGGGGCTCAGAATCAGCCCCAGCATTTT. It yields the protein CASTLGAQNQPQHF.

A few counts support this clonotype. The chain uses TRBV4-2 and TRBJ2-7; no clear D gene. Trimming took 1 base from V and 1 from J, leaving 20 bases between them. Germline CDR1 reads LGHNA; CDR2 reads YNFKEQ. The CDR3 runs to 18 residues. CDR3 in amino acids: CASSQGVGKIDLSYEQYF. The CDR3 DNA follows: TGTGCCAGCAGCCAAGGAGTGGGCAAAATCGACCTATCCTACGAGCAGTACTTC.

Ten or more counts support this clonotype. The V and J genes are TRBV9 and TRBJ2-7; tentatively, D is TRBD1 (5 bases). CDR3 length: 15 residues. The germline V gene encodes CDR1 SGDLS and CDR2 YYNGEE. Trimming removed 0 bases from V and 0 bases from J, with 10 bases in between. CDR3 DNA sequence: TGTGCCAGCAGCGTAGGAGGACACGACTCCTACGAGCAGTACTTC. Translating it yields CASSVGGHDSYEQYF. Looking up the rest from reference TRBV9 and TRBJ2-7 gives the full variable domain: DSGVTQTPKHLITATGQRVTLRCSPRSGDLSVYWYQQSLDQGLQFLIQYYNGEERAKGNILERFSAQQFPDLHSELNLSSLELGDSALYFCASSVGGHDSYEQYFGPGTRLTVT.

The J gene is TRBJ2-1, the V gene TRBV5-1, with D perhaps matching TRBD1 (5 bases). CDR1 and CDR2 from the germline V gene are SGHRS and YFSETQ. Trimming removed 2 bases from V and 5 bases from J, with 8 bases in between. This CDR3 has 13 residues. As DNA, the CDR3 is TGCGCCAGCAGCTTCCCAGGGAACAATGAGCAGTTCTTC. Protein: CASSFPGNNEQFF.

This clonotype was detected only a few times. The V gene is TRBV7-2, the J gene TRBJ1-4; no clear D. The germline V and J ends were trimmed by 1 base and 4 bases, with 7 bases remaining between them. Germline-derived CDR1 and CDR2 are SGHTA and FQGNSA. The CDR3 sequence is 14 residues long. The CDR3 DNA follows: TGTGCCAGCAGCTTAGACAGATATAATGAAAAACTGTTTTTT. This codes for CASSLDRYNEKLFF.

This rearrangement joins TRBV12-5 to TRBJ1-2, with a possible D match to TRBD1 (6 bases). Germline loops: CDR1 LGHNT, CDR2 FRNRAP. CDR3 length: 14 residues. V gave up 5 bases and J gave up 2 bases, with 12 bases separating them. CDR3 bases: TGTGCTAGTGGTCCTCTACAGGGAAACTATGGCTACACCTTC. Amino acids: CASGPLQGNYGYTF.